The 29 T cell receptor beta chains reported below all come from one sample, sequenced in a study of shared clonotypes between healthy human individuals. Produced via immunoSEQ multiplex PCR; TCRdb's table is partial and in-frame only. The sample includes about 2 million clones, about 95% of them seen just once. The sequenced sample was naive CD4+ T cells sorted from blood. The subset is: CD45RA+ positively selected. Receptors originate from a man between 18 and 35 years old in good health.

The chain recombines TRBV6-5 with TRBJ1-2; D not resolved. The length of the CDR3 is 12 residues. Looked up from germline, CDR1 is MNHEY and CDR2 is SVGAGI. The V and J ends lost 10 bases and 5 bases respectively, with 14 bases between them. The CDR3 loop is CATLRSRYGYTF. The CDR3 nucleotides read TGTGCCACCCTAAGGTCGCGATATGGCTACACCTTC.

Turning to this clone: The same CDR3 also results from other DNA sequences found in this sample. The V call is TRBV27, the J call TRBJ2-7; 10 nucleotides align to TRBD2. J lost 2 bases, V lost 3 bases, and 4 bases had no gene match. In germline, CDR1 is MNHEY, CDR2 SMNVEV (reference sequence). The CDR3 is 15 amino acids. The CDR3 nucleotides are TGTGCCAGCAGTTTGTTAGCGGGAGGAACCTACGAGCAGTACTTC. Its translation: CASSLLAGGTYEQYF.

The V gene is TRBV2, the J gene TRBJ1-4; a weak D match, TRBD1 (5 bases). Germline CDR1 is SNHLY and CDR2 is FYNNEI. V was cut by 5 bases and J by 6 bases, with 13 bases left in between. This CDR3 region has 14 residues. Here the CDR3 reads CASSRWGADEKLFF. CDR3 nucleotide sequence: TGTGCCAGCAGTAGATGGGGCGCGGATGAAAAACTGTTTTTT.

This chain uses TRBV7-6 with TRBJ1-4; D is undetermined. Trimming took 0 bases from V and 7 from J, leaving 6 bases between them. CDR1 is SGHVS and CDR2 is FNYEAQ in the germline V gene. This CDR3 has 13 amino acids. The CDR3, as DNA: TGTGCCAGCAGCTTAGCAGGGAGTGAAAAACTGTTTTTT. Protein sequence: CASSLAGSEKLFF.

Regarding this clone: The sample carries other DNA sequences with the same CDR3. The chain is built from TRBV20-1 and TRBJ1-2, with no clear D. The CDR3 totals 11 residues. The V and J ends lost 5 bases and 6 bases respectively, with 10 bases between them. Germline V lookup: CDR1 DFQATT, CDR2 SNEGSKA (reference sequence). The CDR3 here is CSASDGDGYTF. The CDR3 DNA is TGCAGTGCTTCGGACGGTGATGGCTACACCTTC.

The chain recombines TRBV6-1 with TRBJ2-7; D tentatively reads TRBD1 or TRBD2 (5 bases each). The CDR3 totals 13 residues. Deletions cut 5 bases from V and 6 bases from J, with 14 bases between. The germline CDR1 and CDR2 sequences are MNHNS and SASEGT. For the CDR3, the DNA is TGTGCCAGCAGTTCCCAGAGGGGTAGCGAGCAGTACTTC. Protein product: CASSSQRGSEQYF.

The chain uses TRBV14 and TRBJ1-2; no clear D. Trimming shortened V by 0 bases and J by 6 bases, and 11 bases separated the two germline ends. The CDR3 covers 14 residues. The V gene's germline CDR1 is SGHDN and CDR2 FVKESK. The CDR3 DNA reads as TGTGCCAGCAGCCAAGATCTTGCGAGGAATGGCTACACCTTC. It codes for CASSQDLARNGYTF.

The genes are TRBV28 and TRBJ1-2, with D possibly TRBD1 on 5 matching bases. The V gene's germline CDR1 is MDHEN and CDR2 SYDVKM. This CDR3 is built from 13 residues. Trimming shortened V by 6 bases and J by 4 bases, and 12 bases separated the two germline ends. CDR3: CASRTSGGYGYTF. CDR3 in DNA: TGTGCCAGCAGGACGTCGGGGGGCTATGGCTACACCTTC.

This chain joins TRBV30 and TRBJ1-1; tentatively, D is TRBD1 (5 bases). Germline V gene lookup returns CDR1 GTSNPN and CDR2 SVGIG (reference sequence). The CDR3 length is 11 residues. Trimming took 5 bases from V and 7 from J, leaving 11 bases between them. CDR3 region: CAWGEDSEAFF. DNA of the CDR3: TGTGCCTGGGGTGAAGACAGTGAAGCTTTCTTT.

The rearrangement joins TRBV4-2 to TRBJ1-4; 9 positions agree with TRBD1. The germline V gene encodes CDR1 LGHNA and CDR2 YNFKEQ. The CDR3 runs to 15 residues. With 3 bases clipped from V and 10 bases from J, the junction kept 9 bases outside the gene matches. In nucleotides, the CDR3 is TGTGCCAGCAGCCAGCAGGGACAGGGAGGAGGAAAACTGTTTTTT. This gives the protein CASSQQGQGGGKLFF.

For the CDR3, the DNA is TGTGCCAGCAGCGTGCAGGGGGCCAACACAGATACGCAGTATTTT. Residues: CASSVQGANTDTQYF. The chain recombines TRBV5-4 with TRBJ2-3; TRBD1 aligns across 8 bases. Germline V gene lookup returns CDR1 SGHNT and CDR2 YYREEE (reference sequence). The length of the CDR3 is 15 residues. With V trimmed by 4 bases and J by 2 bases, 6 bases remained unmatched.

The chain is built from TRBV18 and TRBJ1-3; TRBD1 might be the D (5 bases). The length of the CDR3 is 13 residues. Between the trimmed V and J ends, which lost 5 bases and 0 bases, there was a span of 5 bases. The germline V gene has CDR1 KGHSH and CDR2 LQKENI. CDR3 in DNA: TGTGCCAGCTCAGACAGCTCTGGAAACACCATATATTTT. Protein sequence: CASSDSSGNTIYF.

This chain uses TRBV5-1 with TRBJ2-1, with TRBD2 identical over 14 bases. The V and J ends lost 4 bases and 3 bases, in that order; junction bases with no gene match: 12. CDR3 length equals 19 residues. Germline CDR1 and CDR2: SGHRS and YFSETQ. The CDR3, as DNA: TGCGCCAGCAGCCCCACCGGGACTAGCGGGAGTGGTGGCTACAATGAGCAGTTCTTC. Translated, it gives CASSPTGTSGSGGYNEQFF.

The CDR3, as DNA: TGCGCCAGCAGCACGGGAGGTTCTAATGAAAAACTGTTTTTT. It encodes CASSTGGSNEKLFF. V and J are TRBV5-1 and TRBJ1-4; D is unresolved. There are 14 residues in the CDR3. V was pared by 4 bases and J by 3 bases, with 10 bases between. Per germline, CDR1 SGHRS and CDR2 YFSETQ.

This chain links TRBV2 with TRBJ2-3; unclear D gene. Germline loops: CDR1 SNHLY, CDR2 FYNNEI. The CDR3 is 12 residues long. V was trimmed by 9 bases and J by 3 bases, leaving 10 bases between them. The CDR3 DNA reads TGTGCCAGTACAAACCCGACAGATACGCAGTATTTT. Its translation: CASTNPTDTQYF.

The chain joins TRBV4-3 to TRBJ2-3; D gene uncertain. The CDR3 contains 14 residues. The germline gives CDR1 LGHNA, CDR2 YSLEER. V lost 5 bases and J lost 1, with 10 bases in between. CDR3 sequence reads: CASSWAWGTDTQYF. CDR3 in DNA: TGCGCCAGCAGCTGGGCGTGGGGCACAGATACGCAGTATTTT.

The genes are TRBV7-9 and TRBJ1-1; D is possibly TRBD1 (5 bases). Per germline, CDR1 SEHNR and CDR2 FQNEAQ (reference sequence). Trimming took off 6 bases at V and 7 bases at J, with 12 bases between the two ends. This CDR3 is built from 12 residues. CDR3 sequence (DNA): TGTGCCAGCAGAATCGAGGGGCATGAAGCTTTCTTT. Its translation: CASRIEGHEAFF.

V and J are TRBV6-6 and TRBJ1-3; no firm D call. The V gene lost 5 bases and the J gene lost 0 bases, with 8 bases spanning the gap. The CDR3 covers 14 residues. CDR1 MNHNY and CDR2 SVGAGI come from the germline V gene (reference sequence). CDR3 amino acids: CASSVTSSGNTIYF. The CDR3 bases are TGTGCCAGCAGTGTGACCAGCTCTGGAAACACCATATATTTT.

The V gene is TRBV6-1, the J gene TRBJ2-1; D not resolved. The germline gives CDR1 MNHNS, CDR2 SASEGT. This CDR3 has 13 amino acids. Trimming cost V 0 bases and J 12 bases, with 12 bases left between them. The CDR3 sequence is CASSEAPQELQFF. CDR3 nucleotides: TGTGCCAGCAGTGAAGCCCCACAAGAACTGCAGTTCTTC.

This clone showed up just once. The V gene is TRBV9, the J gene TRBJ2-1, with D possibly being TRBD1 or TRBD2 (6 bases each). The length of the CDR3 is 16 residues. Germline CDR1 reads SGDLS; CDR2 reads YYNGEE. Trimming left V 1 base short and J 3 bases short, with 14 bases between. CDR3 coding DNA: TGTGCCAGCAGCGTACCCCCGGGGGCTAGCTACAATGAGCAGTTCTTC. Its translation is CASSVPPGASYNEQFF. The full variable domain, with the rest looked up from reference TRBV9 and TRBJ2-1, is DSGVTQTPKHLITATGQRVTLRCSPRSGDLSVYWYQQSLDQGLQFLIQYYNGEERAKGNILERFSAQQFPDLHSELNLSSLELGDSALYFCASSVPPGASYNEQFFGPGTRLTVL.

V usage is TRBV30 and J usage is TRBJ2-5; TRBD2 aligns across 10 bases. Germline values: CDR1 GTSNPN, CDR2 SVGIG (reference sequence). This CDR3 has 16 amino acids. With V trimmed by 0 bases and J by 4 bases, 8 bases remained unmatched. The CDR3 protein is CAWSVLAGVVSETQYF. Here the CDR3 DNA reads TGTGCCTGGAGTGTGCTAGCGGGAGTGGTTTCAGAGACCCAGTACTTC.

CDR3 coding DNA: TGTGCCTGGAGCGACAGGGGGAAGGGTTCACCCCTCCACTTT. Amino acids: CAWSDRGKGSPLHF. This sequence joins TRBV30 and TRBJ1-6; 9 bases match TRBD1. Germline-derived CDR1 and CDR2 are GTSNPN and SVGIG (reference sequence). This CDR3 spans 14 amino acids. V lost 3 bases, J lost 9 bases, and 6 bases stayed unmatched.

As to this clone: Other DNA sequences in this sample translate to the same CDR3. This chain connects TRBV7-2 to TRBJ1-2, with D unclear. The CDR3 runs to 13 residues. Germline-derived CDR1 and CDR2 are SGHTA and FQGNSA. V was cut by 6 bases and J by 1 base, with 9 bases left in between. CDR3 nucleotides: TGTGCCAGCAGTTCCCCCGGTAACTATGGCTACACCTTC. Amino acids: CASSSPGNYGYTF.

Concerning this clone itself: Additional DNA sequences in this sample encode the identical CDR3. This chain joins TRBV19 and TRBJ2-3, with D maybe TRBD1 (6 bases). The CDR3 has 14 amino acids. V was cut by 1 base and J by 4 bases, with 9 bases left in between. CDR1 is LNHDA and CDR2 is SQIVND in the germline V gene (reference sequence). The CDR3 DNA reads TGTGCCAGTAGTATAGGCAGGGGCGCAGATACGCAGTATTTT. This sequence encodes CASSIGRGADTQYF.

The V call is TRBV29-1, the J call TRBJ2-2; D is perhaps TRBD2 (6 bases). V gave up 0 bases and J gave up 4 bases, with 15 bases separating them. Germline CDR1 SQVTM, CDR2 ANQGSEA. The CDR3 runs 16 residues. In DNA form, the CDR3 reads TGCAGCGTTGAAGATCCCATGGAGGGTTCCACCGGGGAGCTGTTTTTT. Translated, it gives CSVEDPMEGSTGELFF.

The CDR3 nucleotides read TGTGCCAGCGCAAAGGGAGGACCTAACTATGGCTACACCTTC. Its translation is CASAKGGPNYGYTF. The rearrangement links TRBV7-2 to TRBJ1-2; D uncertain. Germline V gene lookup returns CDR1 SGHTA and CDR2 FQGNSA. Trimming left V 8 bases short and J 0 bases short, with 13 bases between. The CDR3 consists of 14 residues.

V and J are TRBV19 and TRBJ1-2; possible D gene TRBD1, 6 bases. The CDR3 runs 14 residues. Trimming left V 3 bases short and J 4 bases short, with 12 bases between. Germline V gives CDR1 LNHDA, CDR2 SQIVND (reference sequence). The CDR3 DNA sequence: TGTGCCAGTAGTATCGGCAGGGGATCCTATGGCTACACCTTC. The encoded protein is CASSIGRGSYGYTF.

The chain carries TRBV4-1 and TRBJ2-3; no firm D call. The CDR3 sequence is 16 residues long. Germline assignment: CDR1 MGHRA and CDR2 YSYEKL. Trimming cost V 4 bases and J 6 bases, with 20 bases left between them. CDR3: CASSRRSGSNGDTQYF. CDR3 coding DNA: TGCGCCAGCAGCCGCCGCAGTGGATCTAATGGTGATACGCAGTATTTT.

In this sample, this clone turned up once. The chain employs TRBV10-3 and TRBJ2-3, with D possibly TRBD1 on 5 matching bases. CDR3 length: 13 residues. Germline V gives CDR1 ENHRY, CDR2 SYGVKD. V gave up 7 bases and J gave up 0 bases, with 8 bases separating them. The CDR3 reads CAIMTESTDTQYF. CDR3 in DNA: TGTGCCATCATGACAGAAAGCACAGATACGCAGTATTTT.